This T cell receptor beta chain derives from a study of CD8+CD57+ T cells in acquired aplastic anemia. Study as a whole: Each DNA sample taken from sorted CD4+ and CD8+ cells came to 3 to 4 ug on average.

Researchers used genomic DNA as the template to profile TCR beta VDJ and CDR3. TCRdb ran MiXCR on the reads and lists one entry per CDR3 protein. The repertoire holds hundreds of thousands of distinct CDR3 sequences, with more than 40% as singletons. The sequenced patients had an expansion of CD8+CD57+ cells seen by flow cytometry. This clonotype was seen at least ten times. Trimming left V 0 bases short and J 3 bases short, with 18 bases between. Germline CDR1 is DFQATT and CDR2 is SNEGSKA (reference sequence). The CDR3 consists of 17 residues. Sequencing used sorted CD4+, CD8+, or CD8+CD57+ T cells (not recorded which) from PBMCs. The TCR was taken from a human donor with aplastic anemia. The chain has TRBV20-1 and TRBJ2-1, with TRBD2 as a possible D gene (5 bases). The CDR3, as DNA: TGCAGTGCTAGAGATCGCGCTAGCCCAAAAGTCTACAATGAGCAGTTCTTC. It codes for CSARDRASPKVYNEQFF.